The clone carrying this TCR beta chain was picked up many times. The data are from a study of spatial heterogeneity in lung cancer. Trimming removed 0 bases from V and 3 bases from J, with 12 bases in between. CDR1 and CDR2 (germline): SGDLS, YYNGEE. This CDR3 is 15 amino acids long. MiXCR, applied by TCRdb to the 5' RACE reads, yields one record per CDR3 protein. The sample lists about 120,000 distinct CDR3 sequences; 10% to 15% were seen once. The time point was: blood at routine non-recurrence follow-up after resection. Whole RNA was taken from tumor, nontumor lung or frozen PBMC; it was then sequenced unsorted.

This TCR was sampled from a male donor with early-stage non-small cell lung cancer. The chain carries TRBV9 and TRBJ1-2, with D possibly matching TRBD1 (6 bases). Source: PBMCs, taken at follow-up. CDR3 bases: TGTGCCAGCAGCGTAGCTACGGGGGCCGACTATGGCTACACCTTC. This codes for CASSVATGADYGYTF. Using reference TRBV9 and TRBJ1-2 for the parts outside the CDR3, the full variable domain is DSGVTQTPKHLITATGQRVTLRCSPRSGDLSVYWYQQSLDQGLQFLIQYYNGEERAKGNILERFSAQQFPDLHSELNLSSLELGDSALYFCASSVATGADYGYTFGSGTRLTVV.